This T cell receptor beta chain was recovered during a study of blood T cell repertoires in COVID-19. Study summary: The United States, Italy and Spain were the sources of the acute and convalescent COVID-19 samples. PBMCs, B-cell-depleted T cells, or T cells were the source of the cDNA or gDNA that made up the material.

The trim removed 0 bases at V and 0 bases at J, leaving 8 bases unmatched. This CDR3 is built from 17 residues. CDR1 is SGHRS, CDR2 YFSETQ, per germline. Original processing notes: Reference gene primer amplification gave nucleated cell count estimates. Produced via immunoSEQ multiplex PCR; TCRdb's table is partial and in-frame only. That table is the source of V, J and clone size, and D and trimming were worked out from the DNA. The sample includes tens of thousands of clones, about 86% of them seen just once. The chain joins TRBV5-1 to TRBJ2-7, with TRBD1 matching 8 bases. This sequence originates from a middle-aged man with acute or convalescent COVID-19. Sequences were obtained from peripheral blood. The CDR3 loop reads CASSLVRGTGGSYEQYF. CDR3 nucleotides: TGCGCCAGCAGCTTGGTTCGAGGAACAGGGGGCTCCTACGAGCAGTACTTC.